The 4 T cell receptor beta chains below were found in one sample sequenced in a study of immune evolution from preneoplasia to lung adenocarcinoma. Repertoires were generated with immunoSEQ multiplex PCR, while TCRdb's copy carries only in-frame clones and drops some. This table has some 41,000 clones, roughly four fifths appearing once. Sequencing was done on a sample of FFPE invasive lung adenocarcinoma tissue. The source is a person aged 60 to 70 with lung adenocarcinoma.

This chain links TRBV18 with TRBJ2-5; maybe TRBD2 (5 bases). Germline V gene data show CDR1 as KGHSH and CDR2 as LQKENI. This CDR3 spans 12 amino acids. V lost 2 bases, J lost 5 bases, and 6 bases lay in between. In nucleotides, the CDR3 is TGTGCCAGCTCACCAAGGAGGGAGACCCAGTACTTC. Protein sequence: CASSPRRETQYF.

The V call is TRBV30, the J call TRBJ2-7; TRBD2 agrees at 11 bases. V was pared by 4 bases and J by 4 bases, with 3 bases of the junction left unmatched. This CDR3 has 13 residues. Germline CDR1 GTSNPN, CDR2 SVGIG (reference sequence). CDR3 nucleotide sequence: TGTGCCTGGACGCTAGCGGGAGGTTACGAGCAGTACTTC. Its translation is CAWTLAGGYEQYF.

This clone was observed a single time. The chain recombines TRBV5-1 with TRBJ1-1; 7 bases line up with TRBD1. Losses at the gene ends were 5 bases for V and 5 bases for J; bases not matched to a gene: 9. Looked up from germline, CDR1 is SGHRS and CDR2 is YFSETQ. The CDR3 runs 14 residues. In nucleotides, the CDR3 is TGCGCCAGCAGGGAACAGGGGTCCTCGACTGAAGCTTTCTTT. This sequence encodes CASREQGSSTEAFF.

The chain is built from TRBV5-5 and TRBJ1-2; D unresolved. The CDR3 has 13 residues. Germline values: CDR1 SGHKS, CDR2 YYEKEE (reference sequence). V lost 0 bases to trimming and J lost 8 bases, with 11 bases between them. CDR3 in DNA: TGTGCCAGCAGCTTGGATGAGGGTTACGGCTACACCTTC. Amino acids: CASSLDEGYGYTF.